This T cell receptor (beta chain) was documented in a study of cytomegalovirus exposure and HLA in healthy donors. Whole-study findings and limits: A list of more than 150 TCR beta chains associated with cytomegalovirus was given. The authors later found TCR association rates varying by HLA locus, with DRB1 most and HLA-C fewest.

A word on this clone: The antigen is unknown.

CDR1 SGDLS and CDR2 YYNGEE come from the germline V gene. The ends were cut back, 0 bases at V and 8 bases at J, with 9 bases in the middle. The CDR3 totals 13 residues. PCR involved 60 Vbeta and 13 Jbeta primers. TCRdb's copy holds only in-frame clones and misses some; the assay was immunoSEQ multiplex PCR. The repertoire holds 90,000 or so clones, with around 80% as singletons. The sample taken for sequencing was PBMCs. V usage is TRBV9 and J usage is TRBJ2-1; D may be TRBD2 (5 bases). The clonotype originates from a male donor in good health and CMV-seropositive. The CDR3 spells CASSVAMRDEQFF. In DNA form, the CDR3 reads TGTGCCAGCAGCGTAGCTATGAGGGATGAGCAGTTCTTC. Drawing the rest from reference TRBV9 and TRBJ2-1, the complete variable domain is DSGVTQTPKHLITATGQRVTLRCSPRSGDLSVYWYQQSLDQGLQFLIQYYNGEERAKGNILERFSAQQFPDLHSELNLSSLELGDSALYFCASSVAMRDEQFFGPGTRLTVL.